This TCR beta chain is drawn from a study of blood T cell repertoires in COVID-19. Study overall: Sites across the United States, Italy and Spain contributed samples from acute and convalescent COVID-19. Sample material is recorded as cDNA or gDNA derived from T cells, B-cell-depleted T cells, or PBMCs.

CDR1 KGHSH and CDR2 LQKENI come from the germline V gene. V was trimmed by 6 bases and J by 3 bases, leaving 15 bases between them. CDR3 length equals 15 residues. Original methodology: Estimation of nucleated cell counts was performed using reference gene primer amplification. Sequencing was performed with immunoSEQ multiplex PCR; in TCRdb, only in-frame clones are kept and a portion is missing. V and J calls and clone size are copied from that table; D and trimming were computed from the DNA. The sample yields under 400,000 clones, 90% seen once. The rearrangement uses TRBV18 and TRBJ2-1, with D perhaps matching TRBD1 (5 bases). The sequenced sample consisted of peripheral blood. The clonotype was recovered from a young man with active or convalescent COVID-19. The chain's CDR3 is CASSQGNGFYNEQFF. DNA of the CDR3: TGTGCCAGCTCCCAGGGAAACGGGTTCTACAATGAGCAGTTCTTC.